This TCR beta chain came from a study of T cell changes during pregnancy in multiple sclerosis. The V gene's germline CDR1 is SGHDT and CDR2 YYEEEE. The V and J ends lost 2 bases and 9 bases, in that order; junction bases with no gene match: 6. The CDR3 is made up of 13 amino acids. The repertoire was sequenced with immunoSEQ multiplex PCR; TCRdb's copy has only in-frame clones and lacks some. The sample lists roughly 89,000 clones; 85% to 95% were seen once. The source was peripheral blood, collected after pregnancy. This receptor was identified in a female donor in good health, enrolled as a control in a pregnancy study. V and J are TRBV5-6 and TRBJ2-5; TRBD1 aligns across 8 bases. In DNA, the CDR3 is TGTGCCAGCAGCTTTTTGGAACAGGGGGCCCAGTACTTC. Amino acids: CASSFLEQGAQYF.